This T cell receptor beta chain was obtained from a study of regulatory T cells in long-lasting Graves disease. Study-wide results and limits: Newly diagnosed Graves' patients exceeded persistent ones in TCR diversity.

Time point specified: newly diagnosed GD, antithyroid drugs for less than 3 months. Following extraction of RNA from PBMCs, that RNA was used to make the TCR library. V gave up 5 bases and J gave up 7 bases; unmatched junction bases: 11. Germline V lookup: CDR1 SEHNR, CDR2 FQNEAQ (reference sequence). This CDR3 is 16 amino acids long. This clonotype was seen many times. What it binds is not known. Building the TCR beta libraries relied on iRepertoire HTBI primers, and CDR3 regions underwent Arm-PCR. TCRdb recomputed calls from the multiplex PCR reads with MiXCR, one row per CDR3 protein. The sample lists hundreds of thousands of distinct CDR3 sequences; 16% were seen once. A further study also used this sample, focusing on T cells in Graves' hyperthyroidism and ophthalmopathy. From that study: HTBI primers drove first-round RT-PCR of the TCR CDR3.

The clonotype originates from a man aged 40-50 years with Graves disease. This chain uses TRBV7-9 with TRBJ2-2, with TRBD2 identical over 9 bases. This specimen consisted of peripheral blood mononuclear cells (PBMCs), obtained at new diagnosis, from a patient treated with antithyroid drugs. DNA of the CDR3: TGTGCCAGCAGCCCCGCTAGCGGGGAGCCCGGCGGGGAGCTGTTTTTT. Translation gives CASSPASGEPGGELFF. Complete variable domain (other parts from reference TRBV7-9 and TRBJ2-2): DTGVSQNPRHKITKRGQNVTFRCDPISEHNRLYWYRQTLGQGPEFLTYFQNEAQLEKSRLLSDRFSAERPKGSFSTLEIQRTEQGDSAMYLCASSPASGEPGGELFFGEGSRLTVL.